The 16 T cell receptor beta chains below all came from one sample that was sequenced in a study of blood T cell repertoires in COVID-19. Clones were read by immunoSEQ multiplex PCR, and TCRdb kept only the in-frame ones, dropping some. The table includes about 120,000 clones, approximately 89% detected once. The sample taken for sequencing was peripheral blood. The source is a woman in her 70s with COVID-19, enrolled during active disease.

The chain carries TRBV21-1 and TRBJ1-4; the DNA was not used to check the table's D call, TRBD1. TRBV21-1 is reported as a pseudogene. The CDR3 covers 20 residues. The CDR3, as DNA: TGTGCCAGCAGCAAAAGTCCCCGGACAGGGGGTTATCTAACTAATGAAAAACTGTTTTTT. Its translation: CASSKSPRTGGYLTNEKLFF.

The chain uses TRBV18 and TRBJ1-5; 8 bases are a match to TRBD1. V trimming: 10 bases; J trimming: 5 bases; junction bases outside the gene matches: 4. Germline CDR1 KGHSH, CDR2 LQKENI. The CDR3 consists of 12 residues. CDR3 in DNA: TGTGCCACAACGACAGGGGATCAGCCCCAGCATTTT. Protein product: CATTTGDQPQHF.

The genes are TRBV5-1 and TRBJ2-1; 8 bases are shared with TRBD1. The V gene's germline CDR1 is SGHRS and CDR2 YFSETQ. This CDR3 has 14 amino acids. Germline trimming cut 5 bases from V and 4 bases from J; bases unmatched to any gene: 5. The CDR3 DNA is TGCGCCAGCAGTTTGACAGGGGCTTACAATGAGCAGTTCTTC. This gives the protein CASSLTGAYNEQFF. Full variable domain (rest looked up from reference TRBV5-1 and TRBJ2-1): KAGVTQTPRYLIKTRGQQVTLSCSPISGHRSVSWYQQTPGQGLQFLFEYFSETQRNKGNFPGRFSGRQFSNSRSEMNVSTLELGDSALYLCASSLTGAYNEQFFGPGTRLTVL.

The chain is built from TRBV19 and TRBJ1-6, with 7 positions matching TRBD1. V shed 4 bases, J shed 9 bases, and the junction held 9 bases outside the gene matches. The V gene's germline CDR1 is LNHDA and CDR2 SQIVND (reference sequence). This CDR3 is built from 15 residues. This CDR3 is CASSTEDRAVSPLHF. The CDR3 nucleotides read TGTGCCAGTAGTACAGAAGACAGGGCGGTTTCACCCCTCCACTTT.

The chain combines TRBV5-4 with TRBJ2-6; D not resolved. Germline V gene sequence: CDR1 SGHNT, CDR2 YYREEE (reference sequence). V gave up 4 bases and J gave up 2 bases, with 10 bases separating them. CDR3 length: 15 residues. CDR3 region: CASSLDQAGANVLTF. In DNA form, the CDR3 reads TGTGCCAGCAGCCTGGACCAGGCTGGGGCCAACGTCCTGACTTTC.

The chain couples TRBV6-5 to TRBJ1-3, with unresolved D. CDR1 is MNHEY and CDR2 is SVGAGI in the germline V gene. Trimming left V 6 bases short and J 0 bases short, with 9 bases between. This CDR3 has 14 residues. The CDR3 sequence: CASSFRSSGNTIYF. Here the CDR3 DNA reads TGTGCCAGCAGCTTTCGGAGCTCTGGAAACACCATATATTTT.

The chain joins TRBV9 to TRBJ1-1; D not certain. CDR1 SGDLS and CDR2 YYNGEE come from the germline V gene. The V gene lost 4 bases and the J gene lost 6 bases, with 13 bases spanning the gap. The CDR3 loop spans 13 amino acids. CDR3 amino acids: CASSLGQTPEAFF. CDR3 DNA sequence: TGTGCCAGCAGCCTTGGGCAGACGCCTGAAGCTTTCTTT.

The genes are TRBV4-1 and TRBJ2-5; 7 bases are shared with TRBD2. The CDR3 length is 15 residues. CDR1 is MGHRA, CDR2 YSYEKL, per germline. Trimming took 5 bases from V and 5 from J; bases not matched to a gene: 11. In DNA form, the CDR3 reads TGCGCCAGCAGCTTCCTTATGGGGGGGTCGGAGACCCAGTACTTC. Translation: CASSFLMGGSETQYF.

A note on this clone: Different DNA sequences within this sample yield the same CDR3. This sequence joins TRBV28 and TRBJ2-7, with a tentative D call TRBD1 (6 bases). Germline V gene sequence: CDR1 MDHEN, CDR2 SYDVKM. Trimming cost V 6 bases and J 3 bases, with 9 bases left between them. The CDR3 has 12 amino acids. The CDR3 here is CASRGQDYEQYF. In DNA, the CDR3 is TGTGCCAGCAGGGGACAAGACTACGAGCAGTACTTC.

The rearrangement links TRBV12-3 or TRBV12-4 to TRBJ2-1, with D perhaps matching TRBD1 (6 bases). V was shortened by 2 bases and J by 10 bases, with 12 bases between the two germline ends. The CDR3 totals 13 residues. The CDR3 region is CASSLSGVGEQFF. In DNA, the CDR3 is TGTGCCAGCAGTTTATCAGGGGTGGGGGAGCAGTTCTTC.

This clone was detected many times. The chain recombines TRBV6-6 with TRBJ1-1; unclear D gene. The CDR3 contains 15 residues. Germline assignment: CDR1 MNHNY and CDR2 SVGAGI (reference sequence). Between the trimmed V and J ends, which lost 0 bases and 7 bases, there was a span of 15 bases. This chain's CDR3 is CASSYSIFPGDEAFF. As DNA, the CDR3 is TGTGCCAGCAGTTACTCGATATTCCCCGGGGATGAAGCTTTCTTT.

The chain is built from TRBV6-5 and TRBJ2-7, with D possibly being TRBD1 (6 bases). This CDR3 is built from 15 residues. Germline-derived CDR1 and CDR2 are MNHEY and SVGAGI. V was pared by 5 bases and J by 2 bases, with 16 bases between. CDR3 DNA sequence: TGTGCCAGCAGTACAGGGTCAGGAGGAACCTACGAGCAGTACTTC. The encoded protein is CASSTGSGGTYEQYF.

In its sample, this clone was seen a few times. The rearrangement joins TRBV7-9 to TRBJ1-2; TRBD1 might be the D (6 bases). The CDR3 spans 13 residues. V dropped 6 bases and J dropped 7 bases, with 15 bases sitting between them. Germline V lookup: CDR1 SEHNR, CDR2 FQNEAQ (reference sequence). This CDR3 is CASSYRDLRGYTF. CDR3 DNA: TGTGCCAGCAGTTACAGGGATTTGCGTGGCTACACCTTC.

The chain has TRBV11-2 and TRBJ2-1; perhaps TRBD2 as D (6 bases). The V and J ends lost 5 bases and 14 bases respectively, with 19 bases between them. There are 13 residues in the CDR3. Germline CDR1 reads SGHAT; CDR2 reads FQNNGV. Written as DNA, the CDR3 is TGTGCCAGCAGCGAGGGACTCACTCCGAGAAAGTTCTTC. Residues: CASSEGLTPRKFF.

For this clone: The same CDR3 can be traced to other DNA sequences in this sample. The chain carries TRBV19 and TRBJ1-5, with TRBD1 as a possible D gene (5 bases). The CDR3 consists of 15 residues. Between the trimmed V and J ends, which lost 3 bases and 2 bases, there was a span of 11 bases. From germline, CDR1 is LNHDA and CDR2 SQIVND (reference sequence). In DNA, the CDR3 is TGTGCCAGTAGTATCCAGGGTGGAGGCAATCAGCCCCAGCATTTT. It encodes CASSIQGGGNQPQHF.

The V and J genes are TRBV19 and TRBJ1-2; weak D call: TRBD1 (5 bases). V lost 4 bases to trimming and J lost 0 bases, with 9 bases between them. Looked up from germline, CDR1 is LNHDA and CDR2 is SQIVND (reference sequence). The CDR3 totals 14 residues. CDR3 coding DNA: TGTGCCAGTAGTACGACAGCAGCTAACTATGGCTACACCTTC. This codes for CASSTTAANYGYTF.